The rows below give T cell receptor beta chains drawn from one sample of a study of beta chain features in type 1 diabetes. Data came from immunoSEQ multiplex PCR; TCRdb stores just in-frame clones and leaves some out. The sample holds about 650,000 clones; over 10% are singletons and the top ten take around 0.12%. The material sequenced was naive CD4+ T cells from blood. The receptors were sampled from a man younger than 40 with type 1 diabetes. The CDR3 runs from the conserved cysteine through the conserved F or W. The D gene is left open where the match is weak. Clone size is shown for a subset of rows, as once, few, many or a class of expanded clone.

cdr3_nt: TGTGCCAGCACCCCTACAGGGGGGGATTACAATGAGCAGTTCTTC; cdr3_aa: CASTPTGGDYNEQFF; d_call: -; j_call: TRBJ2-1; v_call: TRBV9; clone_size: few
cdr3_nt: TGTGCCAGCAGCTTGCGCGGGGGTGCGAACACTGAAGCTTTCTTT; cdr3_aa: CASSLRGGANTEAFF; d_call: -; j_call: TRBJ1-1; v_call: TRBV11-3; clone_size: -
cdr3_nt: TGTGCCAGCAGACACTTAGCGGGGCTTATCTACGAGCAGTACTTC; cdr3_aa: CASRHLAGLIYEQYF; d_call: TRBD2; j_call: TRBJ2-7; v_call: TRBV6-6; clone_size: -
cdr3_nt: TGTGCCAGCAGCTTTAGCGGGGGGAGCACAGATACGCAGTATTTT; cdr3_aa: CASSFSGGSTDTQYF; d_call: TRBD2; j_call: TRBJ2-3; v_call: TRBV7-9; clone_size: few
cdr3_nt: TGTGCCAGCAGTGGGCCCCAGGGAGGGGGCAACTATGGCTACACCTTC; cdr3_aa: CASSGPQGGGNYGYTF; d_call: TRBD1; j_call: TRBJ1-2; v_call: TRBV6-1; clone_size: -
cdr3_nt: TGTGCCAGCAGCTTAGGGGCGGGGAACAATGAGCAGTTCTTC; cdr3_aa: CASSLGAGNNEQFF; d_call: -; j_call: TRBJ2-1; v_call: TRBV7-9; clone_size: few
cdr3_nt: TGTGCCATCAGTGCCCGACAGAACGCCTACAATGAGCAGTTCTTC; cdr3_aa: CAISARQNAYNEQFF; d_call: -; j_call: TRBJ2-1; v_call: TRBV10-3; clone_size: -
cdr3_nt: TGTGCCAGCAGCCAGGCCGATGCCACAGATACGCAGTATTTT; cdr3_aa: CASSQADATDTQYF; d_call: -; j_call: TRBJ2-3; v_call: TRBV7-9; clone_size: -
cdr3_nt: TGTGCCAGTAGTGTCCATGCTCAGGGAGGGCAGCCCCAGCATTTT; cdr3_aa: CASSVHAQGGQPQHF; d_call: -; j_call: TRBJ1-5; v_call: TRBV19; clone_size: -
cdr3_nt: TGTGCCAGCTCACCACCGGGGGCCCGCACAGATACGCAGTATTTT; cdr3_aa: CASSPPGARTDTQYF; d_call: -; j_call: TRBJ2-3; v_call: TRBV18; clone_size: -
cdr3_nt: TGTGCCAGCAGTTACGGGACAGCATTCTATGGCTACACCTTC; cdr3_aa: CASSYGTAFYGYTF; d_call: TRBD1; j_call: TRBJ1-2; v_call: TRBV6-5; clone_size: few
cdr3_nt: TGTGCCAGCAGTGAATTCGCCTTCAACGTCCTGACTTTC; cdr3_aa: CASSEFAFNVLTF; d_call: -; j_call: TRBJ2-6; v_call: TRBV6-1; clone_size: -
cdr3_nt: TGTGCCAGCAGTGGGCACCTAGCGTCATCCTCCTACGAGCAGTACTTC; cdr3_aa: CASSGHLASSSYEQYF; d_call: -; j_call: TRBJ2-7; v_call: TRBV2; clone_size: few
cdr3_nt: TGTGCTAGTGGTTTAAGGTCAGGGTATCAGTATTTT; cdr3_aa: CASGLRSGYQYF; d_call: -; j_call: TRBJ2-3; v_call: TRBV12-5; clone_size: -
cdr3_nt: TGTGCCAGCAGTTACTCGATGGGGGGCGCGTCCGGCTACACCTTC; cdr3_aa: CASSYSMGGASGYTF; d_call: -; j_call: TRBJ1-2; v_call: TRBV6-5; clone_size: -
cdr3_nt: TGTGCCAGCAGCCGAAACAGGGCTTCCGGGGAGCTGTTTTTT; cdr3_aa: CASSRNRASGELFF; d_call: -; j_call: TRBJ2-2; v_call: TRBV14; clone_size: few
cdr3_nt: TGTGCCAGCAGCTTGGTCAAACACGAGCAGTACTTC; cdr3_aa: CASSLVKHEQYF; d_call: -; j_call: TRBJ2-7; v_call: TRBV7-2; clone_size: -
cdr3_nt: TGTGCCAGCGAGGGGGGAGGCTACAATGAGCAGTTCTTC; cdr3_aa: CASEGGGYNEQFF; d_call: -; j_call: TRBJ2-1; v_call: TRBV6-5; clone_size: few
cdr3_nt: TGTGCCTGGAGTGTACAGGGCACCGGGGAGCTGTTTTTT; cdr3_aa: CAWSVQGTGELFF; d_call: -; j_call: TRBJ2-2; v_call: TRBV30; clone_size: few
cdr3_nt: TGTGCCATCAGTGATGCTTCATGGGATTATGGCTACACCTTC; cdr3_aa: CAISDASWDYGYTF; d_call: -; j_call: TRBJ1-2; v_call: TRBV10-3; clone_size: few
cdr3_nt: TGTGCCAGCAGTTTATTTCGGGGGTCTAATGAAAAACTGTTTTTT; cdr3_aa: CASSLFRGSNEKLFF; d_call: -; j_call: TRBJ1-4; v_call: TRBV27; clone_size: few
cdr3_nt: TGTGCCAGCAGTGAGATGGGAATCTCAATGGTGAATGAGCAGTTCTTC; cdr3_aa: CASSEMGISMVNEQFF; d_call: -; j_call: TRBJ2-1; v_call: TRBV25-1; clone_size: few
cdr3_nt: TGCAGCGTCGGAGGGAGACCGGCCGGGGAGCTGTTTTTT; cdr3_aa: CSVGGRPAGELFF; d_call: -; j_call: TRBJ2-2; v_call: TRBV29-1; clone_size: -
cdr3_nt: TGCGCCAGCAGCCGTTCCCCGCCGGGGGGGAGCACAGATACGCAGTATTTT; cdr3_aa: CASSRSPPGGSTDTQYF; d_call: TRBD2; j_call: TRBJ2-3; v_call: TRBV5-1; clone_size: few
cdr3_nt: TGTGCCAGCAGCCTCGGACAGGGGCGAGCTAACTATGGCTACACCTTC; cdr3_aa: CASSLGQGRANYGYTF; d_call: TRBD1; j_call: TRBJ1-2; v_call: TRBV7-9; clone_size: -
cdr3_nt: TGTGCCAGCATCACACCGAACTATGGCTACACCTTC; cdr3_aa: CASITPNYGYTF; d_call: -; j_call: TRBJ1-2; v_call: TRBV28; clone_size: few
cdr3_nt: TGTGCCAGCTCACCATTCGGTCGGCGGGCTGTCTATGGCTACACCTTC; cdr3_aa: CASSPFGRRAVYGYTF; d_call: -; j_call: TRBJ1-2; v_call: TRBV18; clone_size: few
cdr3_nt: TGTGCCAGCAGGAGGACTAGTTTATTGGAGACCCAGTACTTC; cdr3_aa: CASRRTSLLETQYF; d_call: TRBD2; j_call: TRBJ2-5; v_call: TRBV6-1; clone_size: -
cdr3_nt: TGTGCCAGCAGTTTATTTGGGACTCCTGCCCACGAGCAGTACTTC; cdr3_aa: CASSLFGTPAHEQYF; d_call: -; j_call: TRBJ2-7; v_call: TRBV27; clone_size: -
cdr3_nt: TGTGCCAGCTACTCTAGCGGGGGCTACGAGCAGTACTTC; cdr3_aa: CASYSSGGYEQYF; d_call: TRBD2; j_call: TRBJ2-7; v_call: TRBV27; clone_size: few
cdr3_nt: TGCGCCAGCAGCCCCACTGTGTACGGCTACACCTTC; cdr3_aa: CASSPTVYGYTF; d_call: -; j_call: TRBJ1-2; v_call: TRBV5-1; clone_size: few
cdr3_nt: TGTGCCAGCAGCTTAGCAGGCAGAACCCCTGGGGCCAACGTCCTGACTTTC; cdr3_aa: CASSLAGRTPGANVLTF; d_call: -; j_call: TRBJ2-6; v_call: TRBV7-2; clone_size: -